This T cell receptor (beta chain) came from a study of blood T cells in healthy people across ages (dated by TCRdb to the mid-2010s). General notes on the study: In model experiments, roughly one uniquely barcoded TCR beta cDNA molecule per two T cells was captured by template switching. To track age-related changes in TCR beta repertoire diversity, the study relied on deep sequencing normalized with unique cDNA molecular identifiers. To avoid experimental bias, donors of different ages were distributed randomly across sequencing lanes. Donors were grouped into four age groups: young (average roughly 17 years), middle-aged (over 35), aged (approximately 67) and long-lived (about 82). The study analyzed two additional independent replicas of 1 million unique cDNA reads from the same blood draw for two donors, one aged 18 to 30 and one aged 80 or older.

Study-wide findings and limitations: The CMV infection status of donors was not known, potentially confounding age-related changes in expanded clonotypes. A strong correlation was found between observed TCR beta diversity and the percentage of naive T cells measured by flow cytometry. Compared with the aged group, more naive CD4+ T cells, fewer expanded clones and increased TCR diversity were shown by the long-lived group, suggesting age selection. Estimates of total diversity based on one million sequenced T cells were considered lower bounds and underestimates. As age increased, observed TCR beta diversity per million T cells dropped in a roughly linear way, and a significant reduction was already evident by age around 41. Since profiling was done on bulk unsorted PBMCs, naive and antigen-experienced compartments could not be conclusively compared.

From V the trimming removes 5 bases and from J it removes 3 bases, while the gene matches leave 8 bases of the junction unaccounted for. The CDR3 has 16 amino acids, counting the end cysteine and phenylalanine. Only the CDR3 DNA stays, 48 bases, in frame from base 1. The germline V gene specifies SGHTA as CDR1 and FQGNSA as CDR2. The library came from 5' RACE. TCRdb lists the instrument as Illumina HiSeq 2500. A second PCR of about 6 to 12 cycles was run with a J-beta primer mix and a sample-barcoded 5' primer. Each TCR beta cDNA molecule received a unique molecular identifier from a template-switch 5' adaptor carrying 12 random nucleotides. At least 2.5 million CDR3-containing paired-end reads were obtained from each sample. First-strand cDNA was synthesized from all RNA with the Mint cDNA synthesis kit, primed by a TRBC-specific oligonucleotide. All cDNA was treated with uracil-DNA glycosylase and then went through a first 18-cycle PCR with the universal primers M1SS and BC2_uni_R. Processing in the source paper ran as follows. For normalization, 1 million high-quality reads were randomly selected from each sample, with every read carrying a distinct molecular identifier. Reads with shared molecular identifiers were discarded instead of being binned into consensus sequences. CDR3 identification, clonotype clustering and error correction used MiTCR with a Q25 quality threshold and the strictest error-elimination algorithm. A nonparametric unseen species model with Euler transformation was used to estimate lower-bound total TCR beta diversity. TCRdb passed the public sequencing reads through fastp at Q25 and MiXCR, retaining productive beta sequences. Rows matching on CDR3 protein sequence are summarized as one entry with the most common DNA and genes. Clone size and V and J calls follow TCRdb, not the original study. This sample gives 850,000 to 1,100,000 distinct CDR3 sequences in total; more than 30% of them show up just once. Roughly 13% of the sample lies in the top ten.

Turning to this clonotype: Which antigen it targets is not known. There are no base qualities to consult, and no much larger clone falls within one base.

Systemically healthy Caucasian individuals from Russia, around 38 in total and aged roughly 6 to 100 years, were included as donors. Each donor gave ten milliliters of peripheral blood, drawn into EDTA-treated Vacutainer tubes. Ficoll-Paque density-gradient centrifugation was used to isolate PBMCs, with at least 6.5 million per sample. Trizol reagent was used to extract total RNA from the PBMCs, yielding at least 5.5 micrograms per sample. The percentages of naive CD45RAhigh/CD27high T cells were determined by flow cytometry on a PBMC aliquot from every donor. This receptor chain uses TRBV7-2 and TRBJ2-7, with 12 junctional bases fitting TRBD2. The sequence derives from a man between 18 and 35 years old in good health. The sample comprised blood. The sequenced DNA: TGTGCCAGCAGCCTATTAGGACTAGCGGGGAACTACGAGCAGTACTTC. Translation gives CASSLLGLAGNYEQYF.